The present TCR beta chain was sequenced within a study of spatial heterogeneity in lung cancer. Study overall: Consistent detection of more beta-chain than alpha-chain sequences was observed.

Each CDR3 protein is one row after TCRdb ran MiXCR on the 5' RACE reads. This table holds under 6,000 distinct CDR3 sequences, 28% found once. By share, this clonotype counts as medium-sized (0.01 to 0.1%). V was trimmed by 5 bases and J by 12 bases, leaving 14 bases between them. This CDR3 comprises 11 residues. The germline V gene has CDR1 SGHTA and CDR2 FQGNSA. Specified time point: sample taken at primary tumor resection. Material for sequencing was whole RNA from tumor, nontumor lung or frozen PBMC, left unsorted. The TCR originated in a male donor with early-stage non-small cell lung cancer. The chain carries TRBV7-2 and TRBJ2-7; either TRBD1 or TRBD2 may supply D (5 bases each). The source material was PBMCs, sampled at surgery. For the CDR3, the DNA is TGTGCCAGCAGCGAGGGACCGAACGCGTACTTC. Protein sequence: CASSEGPNAYF.